This T cell receptor beta chain was sequenced for a study of OX40 agonist ivuxolimab in advanced cancers. Study summary: Clinicians treated patients with ivuxolimab, an agonistic anti-OX40 (CD134) antibody.

Details on this clone: Antigen: not known.

Sequencing used immunoSEQ multiplex PCR; TCRdb keeps in-frame clones, though not all of them. The sample has more than 80,000 clones, about 90% seen once. Whole-study findings and limits: At 0.1 to 3.0 mg/kg and by week 6, clonal expansion occurred in CD4+ and CD8+ blood T cells.

Germline V gene lookup returns CDR1 SGHDN and CDR2 FVKESK. Trimming pared 0 bases from V and 5 bases from J, leaving 20 bases between. This CDR3 comprises 18 residues. The chain recombines TRBV14 with TRBJ1-5; a weak D match, TRBD1 (5 bases). This receptor was identified in an adult with an advanced solid tumor such as melanoma, head and neck, liver or kidney cancer. This specimen was CD4+ or CD8+ T cells sorted from blood, taken in a trial of the OX40 agonist ivuxolimab. Written as DNA, the CDR3 is TGTGCCAGCAGCCAAGAGACTACCGGGACGGCGGGGGATCAGCCCCAGCATTTT. This sequence encodes CASSQETTGTAGDQPQHF.